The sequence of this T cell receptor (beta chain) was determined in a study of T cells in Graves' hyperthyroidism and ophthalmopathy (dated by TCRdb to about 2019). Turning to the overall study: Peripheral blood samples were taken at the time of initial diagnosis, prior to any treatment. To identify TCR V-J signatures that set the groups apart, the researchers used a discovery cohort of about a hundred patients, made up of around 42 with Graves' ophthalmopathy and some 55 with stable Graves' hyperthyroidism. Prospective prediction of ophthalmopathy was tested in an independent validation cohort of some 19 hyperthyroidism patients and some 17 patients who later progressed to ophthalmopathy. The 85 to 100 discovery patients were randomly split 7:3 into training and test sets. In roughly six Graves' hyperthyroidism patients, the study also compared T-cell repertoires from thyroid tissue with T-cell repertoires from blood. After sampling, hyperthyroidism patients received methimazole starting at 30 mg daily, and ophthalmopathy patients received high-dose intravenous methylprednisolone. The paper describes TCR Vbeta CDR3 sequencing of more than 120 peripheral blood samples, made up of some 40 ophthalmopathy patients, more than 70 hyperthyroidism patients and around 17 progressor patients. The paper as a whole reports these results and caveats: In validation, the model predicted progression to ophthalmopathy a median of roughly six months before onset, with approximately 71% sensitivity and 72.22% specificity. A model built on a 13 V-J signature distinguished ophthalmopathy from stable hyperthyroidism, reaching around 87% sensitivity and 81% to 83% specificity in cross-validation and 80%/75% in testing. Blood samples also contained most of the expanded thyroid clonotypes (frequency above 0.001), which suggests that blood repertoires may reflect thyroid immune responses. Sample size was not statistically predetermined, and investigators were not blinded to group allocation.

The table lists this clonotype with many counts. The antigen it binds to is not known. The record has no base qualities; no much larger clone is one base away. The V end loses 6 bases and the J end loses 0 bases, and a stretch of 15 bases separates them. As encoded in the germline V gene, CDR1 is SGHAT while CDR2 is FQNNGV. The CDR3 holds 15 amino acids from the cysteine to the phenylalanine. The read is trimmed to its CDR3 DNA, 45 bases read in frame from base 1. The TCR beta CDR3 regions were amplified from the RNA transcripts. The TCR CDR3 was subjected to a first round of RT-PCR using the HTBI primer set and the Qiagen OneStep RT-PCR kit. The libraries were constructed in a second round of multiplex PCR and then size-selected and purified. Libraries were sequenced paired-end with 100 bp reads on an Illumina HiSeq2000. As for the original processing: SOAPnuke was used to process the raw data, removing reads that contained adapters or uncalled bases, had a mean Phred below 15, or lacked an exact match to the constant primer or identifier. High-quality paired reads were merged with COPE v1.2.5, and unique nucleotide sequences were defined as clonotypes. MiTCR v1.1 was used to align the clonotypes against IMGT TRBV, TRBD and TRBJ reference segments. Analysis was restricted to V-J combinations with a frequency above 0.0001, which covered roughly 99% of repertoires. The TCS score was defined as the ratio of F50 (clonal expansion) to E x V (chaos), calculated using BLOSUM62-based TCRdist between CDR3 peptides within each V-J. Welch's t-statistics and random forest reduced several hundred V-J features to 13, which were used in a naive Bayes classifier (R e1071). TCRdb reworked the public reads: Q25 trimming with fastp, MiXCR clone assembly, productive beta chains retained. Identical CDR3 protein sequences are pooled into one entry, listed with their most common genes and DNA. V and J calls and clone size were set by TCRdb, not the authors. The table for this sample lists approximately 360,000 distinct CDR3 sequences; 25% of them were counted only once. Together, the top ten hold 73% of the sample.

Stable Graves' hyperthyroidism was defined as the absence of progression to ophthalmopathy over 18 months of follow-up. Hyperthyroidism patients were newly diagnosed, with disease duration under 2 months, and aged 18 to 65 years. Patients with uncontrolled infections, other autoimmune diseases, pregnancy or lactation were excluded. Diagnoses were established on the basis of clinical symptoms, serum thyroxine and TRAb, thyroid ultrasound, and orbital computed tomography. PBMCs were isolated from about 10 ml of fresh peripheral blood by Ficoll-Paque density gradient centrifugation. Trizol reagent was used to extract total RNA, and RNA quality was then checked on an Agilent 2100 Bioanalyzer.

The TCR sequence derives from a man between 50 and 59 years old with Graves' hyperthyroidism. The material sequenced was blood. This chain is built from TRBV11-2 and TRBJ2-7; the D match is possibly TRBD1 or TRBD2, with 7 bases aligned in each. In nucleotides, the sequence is TGTGCCAGCAGGAAAAGCGGGACAGACTCCTACGAGCAGTACTTC. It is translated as CASRKSGTDSYEQYF.